This T cell receptor (beta chain) was sequenced for a study of persistence of HIV-infected CD4 T cells. For the study at large: Suppressive ART had lasted a median of approximately 8 years. Multiple blood draws of up to about 180 mL, except two donors with single leukapheresis. General study results and limits: Degenerate expanded CDR3beta sequences were enriched among CMV- and Gag-responding cells.

V was trimmed by 0 bases and J by 4 bases, leaving 15 bases between them. This CDR3 is 16 amino acids long. CDR1 is MGHRA, CDR2 YSYEKL, per germline. This clone showed up just once. The antigen is not known. Sequencing used immunoSEQ version 4 in survey mode. Each sample used up to 1 ug genomic DNA diluted to about 10 ng/uL. The method was immunoSEQ multiplex PCR; TCRdb's version includes in-frame clones alone and lacks a portion of them. This table holds 35,000 to 50,000 clones, roughly nine tenths found once. Anti-CD3/anti-CD28 beads served as a nonspecific positive control stimulus. Sorting of responding CD4+ T cells relied on upregulated CD40 ligand together with CD69.

The chain recombines TRBV4-1 with TRBJ1-1; D gene uncertain. This specimen consisted of CD4+ T cells sorted from PBMCs after approximately 19-hour stimulation, obtained from a patient who received antiretroviral therapy. This TCR was sampled from an adult man with HIV who was CMV-seropositive. For the CDR3, the DNA is TGCGCCAGCAGCCAAGAGGCCCGCGTTGGTGGCACTGAAGCTTTCTTT. It translates to CASSQEARVGGTEAFF.